This T cell receptor beta chain is drawn from a study of cytomegalovirus exposure and HLA in healthy donors. The study's findings and limits: An Asian-associated ancestry cluster reportedly showed fewer N-insertions than the approximately 650-donor mean in a later analysis. Differences between HLA loci emerged in a later analysis of TCR association rates, with DRB1 most and HLA-C fewest. Prior analysis indicated that the majority of TCR beta V segments exhibited productivity approximately 90% or approximately 30% of the time.

Turning to this clone: What it recognizes is unknown.

Use of 60 Vbeta and 13 Jbeta primers characterized the PCR. Clones were sequenced by immunoSEQ multiplex PCR, and TCRdb holds only the in-frame ones, with some missing. The sample carries 100,000 to 120,000 clones, approximately 70% recorded once. V shed 1 base and J shed 1 base, with 8 bases lying between them. The CDR3 contains 14 residues. Germline V gives CDR1 SGHRS, CDR2 YFSETQ. This TCR came from a young man in good health and CMV-seronegative. The sample consisted of PBMCs. This sequence joins TRBV5-1 and TRBJ2-5; D remains unclear. The CDR3 loop reads CASSLSQVQETQYF. CDR3 coding DNA: TGCGCCAGCAGCTTGTCTCAGGTCCAAGAGACCCAGTACTTC.